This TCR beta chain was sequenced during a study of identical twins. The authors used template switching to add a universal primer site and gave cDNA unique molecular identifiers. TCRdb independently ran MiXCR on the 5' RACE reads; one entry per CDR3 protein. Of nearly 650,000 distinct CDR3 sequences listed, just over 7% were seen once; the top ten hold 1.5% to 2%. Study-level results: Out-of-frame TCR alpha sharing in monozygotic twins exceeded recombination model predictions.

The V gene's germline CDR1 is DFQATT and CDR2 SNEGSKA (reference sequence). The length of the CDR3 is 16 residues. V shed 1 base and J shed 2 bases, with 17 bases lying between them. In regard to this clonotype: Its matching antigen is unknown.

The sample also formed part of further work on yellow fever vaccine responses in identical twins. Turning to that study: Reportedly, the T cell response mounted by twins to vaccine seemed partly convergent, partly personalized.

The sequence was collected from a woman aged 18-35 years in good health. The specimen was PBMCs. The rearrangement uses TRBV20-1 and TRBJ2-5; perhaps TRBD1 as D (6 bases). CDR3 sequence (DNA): TGCAGTGCTAGAGCTAACAGGGACCAATGGCAAGAGACCCAGTACTTC. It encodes CSARANRDQWQETQYF.